The 29 T cell receptor beta chains presented below share a single source sample, sequenced in a study. TCRdb re-called the RT-PCR reads through MiXCR, storing one row per CDR3 protein. Among more than 600,000 distinct CDR3 sequences listed, 12% to 15% were seen once. Sequencing used memory CD4+ T cells from blood. Receptors were obtained from a female donor in good health, serving as a healthy control.

The chain has TRBV5-1 and TRBJ1-4; a weak D match, TRBD1 (6 bases). V was trimmed by 3 bases and J by 8 bases, leaving 17 bases between them. The CDR3 is 15 residues long. Germline CDR1 reads SGHRS; CDR2 reads YFSETQ. The CDR3 is CASSSPGGGREKLFF. The CDR3 nucleotides read TGCGCCAGCAGCTCCCCTGGGGGGGGCAGGGAAAAACTGTTTTTT.

Concerning this clonotype itself: This may be a read error, as it is one base from a much larger clone. CDR3 in DNA: TGCGCCAGCAGACGTGACCAACTCACCTACAATGAGCAGTTCTTC. Its protein product is CASRRDQLTYNEQFF. The chain combines TRBV5-1 with TRBJ2-1; D ambiguous. The V gene lost 5 bases and the J gene lost 2 bases, with 14 bases spanning the gap. CDR1 SGHRS and CDR2 YFSETQ come from the germline V gene. CDR3 size: 15 residues.

The V gene is TRBV29-1, the J gene TRBJ2-2; 10 nucleotides align to TRBD1. Germline CDR1 SQVTM, CDR2 ANQGSEA. The ends lost 3 bases at V and 5 bases at J; junction bases unmatched: 3. The CDR3 sequence is 14 residues long. DNA of the CDR3: TGCAGCGTTGAGGTGGGACAGGGGACCGGGGAGCTGTTTTTT. Its translation is CSVEVGQGTGELFF.

The chain carries TRBV20-1 and TRBJ1-2, with 12 bases identical to TRBD1. V lost 0 bases, J lost 7 bases, and 6 bases stayed unmatched. CDR1 and CDR2 (germline): DFQATT, SNEGSKA (reference sequence). This CDR3 has 15 amino acids. The CDR3 sequence: CSARDPGQGAGGYTF. The CDR3 DNA follows: TGCAGTGCTAGAGATCCGGGACAGGGGGCAGGTGGCTACACCTTC.

This clonotype was detected only a few times. The chain has TRBV12-3 or TRBV12-4 and TRBJ1-1; D gene unclear. The CDR3 covers 12 residues. The V and J ends lost 6 bases and 2 bases respectively, with 7 bases between them. This CDR3 reads CASSTTNTEAFF. CDR3 DNA sequence: TGTGCCAGCAGCACAACAAACACTGAAGCTTTCTTT.

This clonotype was counted ten times or more. The rearrangement uses TRBV7-2 and TRBJ1-1; TRBD1 aligns across 8 bases. Germline V lookup: CDR1 SGHTA, CDR2 FQGNSA. J gave up 13 bases and V 5 bases, and 9 bases lay outside the gene matches. CDR3 length: 12 residues. Here the CDR3 reads CASSRQGYVLFF. The CDR3 bases are TGTGCCAGCAGCCGACAGGGGTATGTCCTTTTCTTT.

This clonotype was seen more than once but under ten times. This chain joins TRBV11-3 and TRBJ2-2, with D maybe TRBD2 (6 bases). Looked up from germline, CDR1 is SGHNT and CDR2 is YENEEA. This CDR3 comprises 16 residues. Trimming left V 3 bases short and J 0 bases short, with 11 bases between. CDR3 nucleotide sequence: TGTGCCAGCAGCTTTACTACGGGAGCGAACACCGGGGAGCTGTTTTTT. Translating it yields CASSFTTGANTGELFF.

In this sample, this clonotype turned up many times. The chain combines TRBV10-3 with TRBJ2-2; tentatively, D is TRBD2 (6 bases). V was pared by 0 bases and J by 2 bases, with 10 bases between. The CDR3 sequence is 16 residues long. CDR1 and CDR2 (germline): ENHRY, SYGVKD. This CDR3 is CAISESGGSNTGELFF. CDR3 nucleotides: TGTGCCATCAGTGAGTCGGGAGGAAGTAACACCGGGGAGCTGTTTTTT.

This clonotype came up many times. The V and J genes are TRBV7-3 and TRBJ2-1; TRBD2 agrees at 10 bases. This CDR3 comprises 15 residues. V lost 2 bases, J lost 4 bases, and 2 bases stayed unmatched. CDR1 SGHTA and CDR2 FQGTGA come from the germline V gene. The CDR3 is CASSLLAGVYNEQFF. Here the CDR3 DNA reads TGTGCCAGCAGCTTACTAGCGGGGGTATACAATGAGCAGTTCTTC. The complete variable domain, with remaining parts taken from reference TRBV7-3 and TRBJ2-1, reads GAGVSQTPSNKVTEKGKYVELRCDPISGHTALYWYRQSLGQGPEFLIYFQGTGAADDSGLPNDRFFAVRPEGSVSTLKIQRTERGDSAVYLCASSLLAGVYNEQFFGPGTRLTVL.

About this clonotype: Germline and junction disagree at one end, which may indicate a read error. CDR3 sequence (DNA): TGCGCCAGCAGCCAAGGCCAGGGAGGAATTATGTGGGGTGAGCAGTTCTTC. Amino acids: CASSQGQGGIMWGEQFF. This sequence joins TRBV7-9 and TRBJ2-1; a possible D gene is TRBD2 (6 bases). This CDR3 is built from 17 residues. CDR1 and CDR2 (germline): SEHNR, FQNEAQ (reference sequence).

This sequence joins TRBV28 and TRBJ2-7; a possible D gene is TRBD1 (6 bases). The CDR3 sequence is 12 residues long. Trimming stripped 4 bases from V and 8 bases from J, with 12 bases between. Germline values: CDR1 MDHEN, CDR2 SYDVKM. This CDR3 is CASSSITGKQYF. CDR3 in DNA: TGTGCCAGCAGTTCCATAACAGGGAAGCAGTACTTC.

This clonotype was observed a handful of times. This chain joins TRBV30 and TRBJ2-4, with D tentatively TRBD1 (6 bases). Per germline, CDR1 GTSNPN and CDR2 SVGIG (reference sequence). V was trimmed by 1 base and J by 6 bases, leaving 7 bases between them. This CDR3 is built from 12 residues. The CDR3 here is CAWSEGGNIQYF. The CDR3 DNA reads TGTGCCTGGAGTGAAGGGGGAAACATTCAGTACTTC.

This chain connects TRBV27 to TRBJ2-3, with D unresolved. CDR3 length: 13 amino acids. Trimming took off 11 bases at V and 0 bases at J, with 12 bases between the two ends. Germline CDR1 reads MNHEY; CDR2 reads SMNVEV (reference sequence). CDR3 amino acids: CAVLRVSTDTQYF. DNA for the CDR3: TGTGCCGTCCTTCGGGTCAGCACAGATACGCAGTATTTT.

This clonotype appeared a few times. The chain is built from TRBV7-3 and TRBJ2-6; 12 positions agree with TRBD1. This CDR3 contains 17 residues. Germline V CDR1 and CDR2: SGHTA, FQGTGA. Unmatched junction bases numbered 4, after V lost 5 bases and J lost 2 bases. The CDR3 sequence is CASSQGTGGAGANVLTF. DNA for the CDR3: TGTGCCAGCAGCCAGGGGACAGGGGGCGCTGGGGCCAACGTCCTGACTTTC. Filled out from reference TRBV7-3 and TRBJ2-6, the complete variable domain reads GAGVSQTPSNKVTEKGKYVELRCDPISGHTALYWYRQSLGQGPEFLIYFQGTGAADDSGLPNDRFFAVRPEGSVSTLKIQRTERGDSAVYLCASSQGTGGAGANVLTFGAGSRLTVL.

This clonotype turned up a few times. V is TRBV18 and J is TRBJ2-7, with 7 bases fitting TRBD2. The trim removed 4 bases at V and 1 base at J, leaving 10 bases unmatched. The CDR3 sequence is 16 residues long. The germline V gene encodes CDR1 KGHSH and CDR2 LQKENI. This CDR3 reads CASSLTYSGTSYEQYF. The CDR3, as DNA: TGTGCCAGCTCACTAACCTACAGCGGGACGTCCTACGAGCAGTACTTC.

Only a few counts were recorded for this clonotype. J is TRBJ2-7 and V is TRBV6-2 or TRBV6-3, with D possibly matching TRBD1 (5 bases). Germline V gene data show CDR1 as MNHEY and CDR2 as SVGEGT. The CDR3 runs to 12 residues. The V gene lost 7 bases and the J gene lost 3 bases, with 10 bases spanning the gap. CDR3 bases: TGTGCCAGCACGGACACCTTCTACGAGCAGTACTTC. This translates into CASTDTFYEQYF.

This chain links TRBV20-1 with TRBJ1-5; no clear D. Germline CDR1 and CDR2: DFQATT and SNEGSKA (reference sequence). This CDR3 has 11 residues. The ends were cut back, 6 bases at V and 7 bases at J, with 10 bases in the middle. The CDR3 reads CSAPFGQPQHF. The CDR3 nucleotides are TGCAGTGCCCCGTTCGGGCAGCCCCAGCATTTT.

The V gene is TRBV6-2 or TRBV6-3, the J gene TRBJ2-3; D not certain. The CDR3 is 17 residues long. Germline V lookup: CDR1 MNHEY, CDR2 SVGEGT. V was shortened by 5 bases and J by 8 bases, with 26 bases between the two germline ends. The CDR3, as DNA: TGTGCCAGCAGTCCCCCGATGGGTGGGGAAGACAAGGGTACGCAGTATTTT. Translating gives CASSPPMGGEDKGTQYF.

Ten or more counts support this clonotype. This sequence joins TRBV10-3 and TRBJ1-6, with a weak D call TRBD1 (5 bases). There are 13 residues in the CDR3. Germline assignment: CDR1 ENHRY and CDR2 SYGVKD. Deletions cut 6 bases from V and 4 bases from J, with 7 bases between. The CDR3 nucleotides are TGTGCCATCAGGGGACCTTATAATTCACCCCTCCACTTT. Encoded protein: CAIRGPYNSPLHF.

The rearrangement links TRBV20-1 to TRBJ2-1; D ambiguous. CDR1 and CDR2 (germline): DFQATT, SNEGSKA (reference sequence). The CDR3 has 17 residues. The germline V and J ends were trimmed by 0 bases and 0 bases, with 15 bases remaining between them. The CDR3 spells CSARDLVLPSSYNEQFF. The CDR3 DNA sequence: TGCAGTGCTAGAGATCTCGTGCTCCCGAGCTCCTACAATGAGCAGTTCTTC.

The genes are TRBV24-1 and TRBJ2-1; 9 bases match TRBD1. CDR3 length: 14 amino acids. V gave up 5 bases and J gave up 6 bases; unmatched junction bases: 4. The germline V gene encodes CDR1 KGHDR and CDR2 SFDVKD. The CDR3 loop is CATSGTGVRNEQFF. DNA of the CDR3: TGTGCCACCAGTGGGACAGGGGTGCGCAATGAGCAGTTCTTC.

This clonotype was picked up many times. Here the CDR3 reads CASSHPWGPEGYEQYF. CDR3 DNA sequence: TGTGCCAGCAGCCACCCTTGGGGGCCCGAGGGTTACGAGCAGTACTTC. The chain is built from TRBV6-5 and TRBJ2-7, with D possibly being TRBD1 (6 bases). V was clipped by 6 bases and J by 4 bases, with 22 bases between them. The CDR3 contains 16 residues. The germline gives CDR1 MNHEY, CDR2 SVGAGI.

This clonotype was observed many times. The chain is built from TRBV4-2 and TRBJ2-7, with D tentatively TRBD2 (6 bases). The germline V gene encodes CDR1 LGHNA and CDR2 YNFKEQ. The ends were cut back, 0 bases at V and 0 bases at J, with 9 bases in the middle. CDR3 size: 15 residues. CDR3 sequence reads: CASSQDTSSSYEQYF. In DNA, the CDR3 is TGTGCCAGCAGCCAAGATACTAGCTCCTCCTACGAGCAGTACTTC.

The J gene is TRBJ2-5, the V gene TRBV15; D is uncertain. The ends were cut back, 6 bases at V and 6 bases at J, with 8 bases in the middle. The CDR3 sequence is 11 residues long. CDR1 is LNHNV, CDR2 YYDKDF, per germline (reference sequence). The CDR3 spells CATSQIQTQYF. CDR3 coding DNA: TGTGCCACCAGTCAGATACAGACCCAGTACTTC.

The chain links TRBV20-1 to TRBJ2-1; D may be TRBD1 or TRBD2 (7 bases each). The CDR3 consists of 16 residues. V lost 3 bases and J lost 2, with 17 bases in between. The germline CDR1 and CDR2 sequences are DFQATT and SNEGSKA (reference sequence). DNA for the CDR3: TGCAGTGCTAGCGGCAAGCAGGGGGGGGCCTACAATGAGCAGTTCTTC. Its translation: CSASGKQGGAYNEQFF.

This clonotype was counted ten times or more. The genes are TRBV18 and TRBJ1-2; TRBD1 aligns across 10 bases. This CDR3 is built from 15 residues. Losses at the gene ends were 3 bases for V and 6 bases for J; bases not matched to a gene: 7. Germline-derived CDR1 and CDR2 are KGHSH and LQKENI. The CDR3 DNA reads TGTGCCAGCTCACCGCTCCGGGACAGGGGAGATGGCTACACCTTC. Protein product: CASSPLRDRGDGYTF.

This chain joins TRBV10-3 and TRBJ2-7; perhaps TRBD2 as D (6 bases). Germline CDR1 reads ENHRY; CDR2 reads SYGVKD. The CDR3 spans 13 residues. V gave up 3 bases and J gave up 3 bases, with 9 bases separating them. The CDR3 sequence is CAISEGGDYEQYF. CDR3 in DNA: TGTGCCATCAGTGAAGGCGGGGACTACGAGCAGTACTTC.

This clonotype was observed a few times. A clone one base away is much larger, so this may be a read error. CDR3 bases: TGTGCCAGCCTCCGGGGATACAATGAGCAGTTCTTC. This codes for CASLRGYNEQFF. The chain is built from TRBV11-2 and TRBJ2-1, with D possibly matching TRBD2 (5 bases). CDR3 size: 12 residues. V gave up 8 bases and J gave up 4 bases, with 9 bases separating them. In germline, CDR1 is SGHAT, CDR2 FQNNGV.

This chain joins TRBV7-2 and TRBJ2-7; TRBD2 aligns across 11 bases. Germline V gene sequence: CDR1 SGHTA, CDR2 FQGNSA. The CDR3 is 15 amino acids. The trim removed 2 bases at V and 10 bases at J, leaving 10 bases unmatched. The CDR3 DNA follows: TGTGCCAGCAGCTTATCTCCATACGGACTAGCGGGCCAGTACTTC. Its translation: CASSLSPYGLAGQYF.